This TCR beta chain originates from a study of identical twins. General study findings and limits: Out-of-frame alpha sequences shared between twins exhibited an excess of low generation probability. Invariant T cells like MAIT and iNKT could partly confound the zero-insertion analyses.

Donors were all healthy Caucasians. In germline, CDR1 is LGHNA, CDR2 YSLEER. Trimming removed 4 bases from V and 4 bases from J, with 14 bases in between. This CDR3 has 15 residues. This clonotype was observed at least ten times. Its antigen is unknown. MiXCR, applied by TCRdb to the 5' RACE reads, yields one record per CDR3 protein. The sample holds about 690,000 distinct CDR3 sequences, approximately 6% seen once. The rearrangement uses TRBV4-3 and TRBJ2-1; D may be TRBD1 or TRBD2 (5 bases each). The sample was naive T cells sorted from blood. The source of this sequence is a man younger than 30 in good health. DNA of the CDR3: TGCGCCAGCAGCCTCGGGACCACCAAGTACAATGAGCAGTTCTTC. Protein: CASSLGTTKYNEQFF.